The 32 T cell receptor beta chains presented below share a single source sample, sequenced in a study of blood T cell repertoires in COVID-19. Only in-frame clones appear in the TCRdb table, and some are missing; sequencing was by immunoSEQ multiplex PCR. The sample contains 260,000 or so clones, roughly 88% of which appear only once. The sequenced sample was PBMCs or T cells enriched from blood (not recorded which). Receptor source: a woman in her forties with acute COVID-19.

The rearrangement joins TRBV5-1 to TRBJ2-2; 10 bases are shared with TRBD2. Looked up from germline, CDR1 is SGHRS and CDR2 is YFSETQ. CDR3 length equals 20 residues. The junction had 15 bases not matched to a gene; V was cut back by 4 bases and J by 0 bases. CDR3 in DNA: TGCGCCAGCAGCCGTAGGAACCTGCGAGCGGGAGGGCCGAACACCGGGGAGCTGTTTTTT. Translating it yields CASSRRNLRAGGPNTGELFF.

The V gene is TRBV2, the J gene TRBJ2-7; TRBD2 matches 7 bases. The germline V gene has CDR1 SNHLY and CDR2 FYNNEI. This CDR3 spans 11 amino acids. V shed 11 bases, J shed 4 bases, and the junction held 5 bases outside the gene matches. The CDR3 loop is CASAGEYEQYV. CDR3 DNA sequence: TGTGCCTCGGCGGGGGAATACGAGCAGTACGTC.

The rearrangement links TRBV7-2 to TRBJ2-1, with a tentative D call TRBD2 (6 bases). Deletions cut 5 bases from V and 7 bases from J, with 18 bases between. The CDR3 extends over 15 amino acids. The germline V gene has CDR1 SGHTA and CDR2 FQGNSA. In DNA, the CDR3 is TGTGCCAGCAGCCTACAACTGGGGGGAGATAATGAGCAGTTCTTC. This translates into CASSLQLGGDNEQFF. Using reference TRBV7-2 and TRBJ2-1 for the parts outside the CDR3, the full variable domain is GAGVSQSPSNKVTEKGKDVELRCDPISGHTALYWYRQSLGQGLEFLIYFQGNSAPDKSGLPSDRFSAERTGGSVSTLTIQRTQQEDSAVYLCASSLQLGGDNEQFFGPGTRLTVL.

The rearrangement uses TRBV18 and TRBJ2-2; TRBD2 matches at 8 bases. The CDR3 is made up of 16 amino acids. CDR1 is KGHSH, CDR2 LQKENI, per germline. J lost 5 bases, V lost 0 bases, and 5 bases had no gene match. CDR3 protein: CASSPPGRERTGELFF. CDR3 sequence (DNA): TGTGCCAGCTCACCACCCGGGAGGGAGAGAACCGGGGAGCTGTTTTTT.

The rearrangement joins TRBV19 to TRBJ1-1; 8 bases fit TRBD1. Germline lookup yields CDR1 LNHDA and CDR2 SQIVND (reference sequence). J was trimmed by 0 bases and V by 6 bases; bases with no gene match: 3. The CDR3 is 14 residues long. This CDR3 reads CASSRTGMNTEAFF. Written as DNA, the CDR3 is TGTGCCAGTAGCAGGACAGGGATGAACACTGAAGCTTTCTTT.

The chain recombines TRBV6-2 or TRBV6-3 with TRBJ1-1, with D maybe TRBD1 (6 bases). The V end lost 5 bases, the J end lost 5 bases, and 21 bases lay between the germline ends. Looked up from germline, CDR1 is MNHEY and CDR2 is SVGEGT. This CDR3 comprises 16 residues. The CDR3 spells CASSKNRMGAWTEAFF. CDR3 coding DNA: TGTGCCAGCAGTAAGAACAGGATGGGGGCTTGGACTGAAGCTTTCTTT.

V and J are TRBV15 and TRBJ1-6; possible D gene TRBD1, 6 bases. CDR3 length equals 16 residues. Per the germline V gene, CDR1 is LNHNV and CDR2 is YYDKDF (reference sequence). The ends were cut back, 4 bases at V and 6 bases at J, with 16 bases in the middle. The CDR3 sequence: CATSISWTDANSPLHF. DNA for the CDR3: TGTGCCACCAGCATTTCCTGGACAGACGCTAATTCACCCCTCCACTTT.

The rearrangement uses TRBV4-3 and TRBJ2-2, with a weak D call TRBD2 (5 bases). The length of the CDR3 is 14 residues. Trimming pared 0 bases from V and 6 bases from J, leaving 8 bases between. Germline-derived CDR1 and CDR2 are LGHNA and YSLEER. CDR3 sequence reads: CASSQDYGAGELFF. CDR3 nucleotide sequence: TGCGCCAGCAGCCAAGACTACGGGGCCGGGGAGCTGTTTTTT.

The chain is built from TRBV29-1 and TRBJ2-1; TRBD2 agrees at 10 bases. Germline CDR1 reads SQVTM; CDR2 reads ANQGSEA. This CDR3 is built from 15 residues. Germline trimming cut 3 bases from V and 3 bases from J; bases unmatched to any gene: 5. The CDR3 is CSVEGLARNYNEQFF. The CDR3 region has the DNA TGCAGCGTTGAGGGACTAGCGAGAAACTACAATGAGCAGTTCTTC.

CDR3 nucleotide sequence: TGTGCCAGCACTAGCGGGAGTTGGGATGAGCAGTTCTTC. Protein product: CASTSGSWDEQFF. This chain joins TRBV5-6 and TRBJ2-1, with 10 bases lining up with TRBD2. Germline-derived CDR1 and CDR2 are SGHDT and YYEEEE. The CDR3 extends over 13 amino acids. The junction had 5 bases not matched to a gene; V was cut back by 6 bases and J by 8 bases.

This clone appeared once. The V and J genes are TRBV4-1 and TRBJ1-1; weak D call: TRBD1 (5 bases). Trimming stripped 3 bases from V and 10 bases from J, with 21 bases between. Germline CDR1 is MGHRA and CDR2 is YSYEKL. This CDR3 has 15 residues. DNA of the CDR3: TGCGCCAGCAGCCACGGTAGGGGTTCCGCAACGGGAGCTTTCTTT. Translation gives CASSHGRGSATGAFF.

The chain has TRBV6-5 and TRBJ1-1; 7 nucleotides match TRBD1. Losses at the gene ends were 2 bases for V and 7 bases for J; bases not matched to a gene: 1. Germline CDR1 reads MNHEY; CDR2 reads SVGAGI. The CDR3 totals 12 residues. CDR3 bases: TGTGCCAGCAGTTACCAGGGGGGTGAAGCTTTCTTT. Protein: CASSYQGGEAFF.

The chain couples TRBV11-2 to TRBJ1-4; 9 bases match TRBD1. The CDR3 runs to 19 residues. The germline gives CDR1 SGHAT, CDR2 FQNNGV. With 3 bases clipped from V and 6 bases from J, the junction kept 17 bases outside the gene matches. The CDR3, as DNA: TGTGCCAGCAGCTTTAGTCGAGCGGACAGGGGCCCCTTTGATGAAAAACTGTTTTTT. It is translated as CASSFSRADRGPFDEKLFF.

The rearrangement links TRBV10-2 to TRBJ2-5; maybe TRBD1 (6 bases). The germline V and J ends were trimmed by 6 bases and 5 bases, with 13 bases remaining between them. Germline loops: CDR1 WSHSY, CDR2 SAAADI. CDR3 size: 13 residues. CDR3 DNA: TGCGCCAGCAGCGAACAGGGCTACGAGACCCAGTACTTC. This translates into CASSEQGYETQYF.

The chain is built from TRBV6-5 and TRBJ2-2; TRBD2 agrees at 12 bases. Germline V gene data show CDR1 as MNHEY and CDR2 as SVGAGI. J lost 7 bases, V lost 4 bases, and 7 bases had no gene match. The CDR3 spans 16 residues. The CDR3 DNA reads TGTGCCAGCAGTTCTAGCGGGAGGGGATATGGCGGGGAGCTGTTTTTT. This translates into CASSSSGRGYGGELFF.

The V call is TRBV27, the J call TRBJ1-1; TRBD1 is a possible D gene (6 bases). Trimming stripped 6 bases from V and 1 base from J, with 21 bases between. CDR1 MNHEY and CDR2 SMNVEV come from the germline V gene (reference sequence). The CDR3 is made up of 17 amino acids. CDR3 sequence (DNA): TGTGCCAGCAGCCCACAACCCTGGACAGAGCGGAACACTGAAGCTTTCTTT. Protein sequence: CASSPQPWTERNTEAFF.

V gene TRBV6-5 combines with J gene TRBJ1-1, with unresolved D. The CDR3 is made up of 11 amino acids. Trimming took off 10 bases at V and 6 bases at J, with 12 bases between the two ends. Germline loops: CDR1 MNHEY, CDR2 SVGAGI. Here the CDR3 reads CAIHRGSEAFF. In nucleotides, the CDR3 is TGTGCCATTCACCGGGGATCTGAAGCTTTCTTT.

The CDR3, as DNA: TGTGCCAGCTCACAACCCCCGACTAGTCCACGTCGCAATGAGCAGTTCTTC. It translates to CASSQPPTSPRRNEQFF. This rearrangement joins TRBV18 to TRBJ2-1; the D gene is possibly TRBD2 (6 bases). The germline gives CDR1 KGHSH, CDR2 LQKENI. The V end lost 4 bases, the J end lost 6 bases, and 22 bases lay between the germline ends. CDR3 length equals 17 residues.

The CDR3 protein is CASSQVRDSGGEKLFF. CDR3 bases: TGCGCCAGCAGCCAAGTGAGGGACTCAGGAGGTGAAAAACTGTTTTTT. The rearrangement uses TRBV4-3 and TRBJ1-4, with D perhaps TRBD1 (5 bases). Trimming pared 1 base from V and 7 bases from J, leaving 16 bases between. Germline CDR1 reads LGHNA; CDR2 reads YSLEER. The CDR3 extends over 16 amino acids.

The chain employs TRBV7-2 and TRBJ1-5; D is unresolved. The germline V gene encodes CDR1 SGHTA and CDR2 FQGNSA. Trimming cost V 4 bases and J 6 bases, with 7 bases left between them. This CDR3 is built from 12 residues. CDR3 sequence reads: CASSSYSQPQHF. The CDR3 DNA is TGTGCCAGCAGCTCCTATAGTCAGCCCCAGCATTTT.

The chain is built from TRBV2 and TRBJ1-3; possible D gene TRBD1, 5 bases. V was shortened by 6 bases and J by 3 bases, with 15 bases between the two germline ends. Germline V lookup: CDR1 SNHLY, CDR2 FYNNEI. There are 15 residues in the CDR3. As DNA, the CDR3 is TGTGCCAGCAGCGTTTCCCTGGGGCTTGGAAACACCATATATTTT. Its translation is CASSVSLGLGNTIYF.

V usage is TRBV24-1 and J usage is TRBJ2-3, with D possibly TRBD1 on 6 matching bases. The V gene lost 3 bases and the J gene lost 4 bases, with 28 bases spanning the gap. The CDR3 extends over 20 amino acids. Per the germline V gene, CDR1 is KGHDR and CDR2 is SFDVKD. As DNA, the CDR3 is TGTGCCACCAGTGATCCGTACCGACCCGTAGGGGACAACGGGGCAGATACGCAGTATTTT. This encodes CATSDPYRPVGDNGADTQYF.

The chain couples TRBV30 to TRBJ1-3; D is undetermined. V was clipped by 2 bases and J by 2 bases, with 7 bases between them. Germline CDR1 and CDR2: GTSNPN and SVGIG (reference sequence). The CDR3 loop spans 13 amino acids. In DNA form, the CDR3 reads TGTGCCTGGAGTTTAGTCACTGGAAACACCATATATTTT. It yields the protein CAWSLVTGNTIYF.

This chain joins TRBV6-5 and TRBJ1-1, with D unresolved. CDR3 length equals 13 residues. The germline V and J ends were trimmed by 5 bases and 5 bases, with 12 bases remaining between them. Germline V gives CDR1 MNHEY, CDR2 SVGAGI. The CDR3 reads CASSTAGNTEAFF. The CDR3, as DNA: TGTGCCAGCAGTACCGCGGGCAATACTGAAGCTTTCTTT.

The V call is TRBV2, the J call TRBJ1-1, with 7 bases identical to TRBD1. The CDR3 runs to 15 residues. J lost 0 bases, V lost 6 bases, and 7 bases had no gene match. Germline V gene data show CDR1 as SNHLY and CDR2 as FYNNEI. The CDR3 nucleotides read TGTGCCAGCAGCTACAGGGGCAGCATGAACACTGAAGCTTTCTTT. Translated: CASSYRGSMNTEAFF.

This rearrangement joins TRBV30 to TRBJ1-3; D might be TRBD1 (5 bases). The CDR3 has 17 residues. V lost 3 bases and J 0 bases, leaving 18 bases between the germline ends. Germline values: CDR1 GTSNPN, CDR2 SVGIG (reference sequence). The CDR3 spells CAWSELSRDFSGNTIYF. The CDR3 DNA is TGTGCCTGGAGCGAATTATCACGGGACTTCTCTGGAAACACCATATATTTT.

Here the CDR3 DNA reads TGCGCCAGCAGCTTGGAGACAGTCACTGAAGCTTTCTTT. Its translation: CASSLETVTEAFF. This chain uses TRBV5-1 with TRBJ1-1, with D maybe TRBD1 (5 bases). Per germline, CDR1 SGHRS and CDR2 YFSETQ. The CDR3 runs to 13 residues. The germline V and J ends were trimmed by 0 bases and 4 bases, with 7 bases remaining between them.

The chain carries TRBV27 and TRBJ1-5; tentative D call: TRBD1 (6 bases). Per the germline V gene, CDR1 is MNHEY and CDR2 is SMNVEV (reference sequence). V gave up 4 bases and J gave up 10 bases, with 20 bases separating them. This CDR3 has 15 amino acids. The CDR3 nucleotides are TGTGCCAGCAGTTCCTCTCCAGGGGATCGGGATCCCCAGCATTTT. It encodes CASSSSPGDRDPQHF.

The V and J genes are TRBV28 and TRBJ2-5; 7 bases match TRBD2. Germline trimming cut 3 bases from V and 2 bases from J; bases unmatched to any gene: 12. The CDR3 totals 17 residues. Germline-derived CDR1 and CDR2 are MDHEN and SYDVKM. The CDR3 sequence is CASSFIKGEGLQETQYF. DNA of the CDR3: TGTGCCAGCAGTTTCATCAAAGGGGAGGGGCTTCAAGAGACCCAGTACTTC. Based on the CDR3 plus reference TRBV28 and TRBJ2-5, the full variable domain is DVKVTQSSRYLVKRTGEKVFLECVQDMDHENMFWYRQDPGLGLRLIYFSYDVKMKEKGDIPEGYSVSREKKERFSLILESASTNQTSMYLCASSFIKGEGLQETQYFGPGTRLLVL.

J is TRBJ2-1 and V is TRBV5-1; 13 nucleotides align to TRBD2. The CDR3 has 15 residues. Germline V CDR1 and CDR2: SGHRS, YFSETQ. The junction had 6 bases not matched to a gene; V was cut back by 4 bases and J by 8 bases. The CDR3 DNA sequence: TGCGCCAGCAGCGGGACTAGCGGGAACTGGGATGAGCAGTTCTTC. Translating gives CASSGTSGNWDEQFF. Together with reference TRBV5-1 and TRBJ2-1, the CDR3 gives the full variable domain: KAGVTQTPRYLIKTRGQQVTLSCSPISGHRSVSWYQQTPGQGLQFLFEYFSETQRNKGNFPGRFSGRQFSNSRSEMNVSTLELGDSALYLCASSGTSGNWDEQFFGPGTRLTVL.

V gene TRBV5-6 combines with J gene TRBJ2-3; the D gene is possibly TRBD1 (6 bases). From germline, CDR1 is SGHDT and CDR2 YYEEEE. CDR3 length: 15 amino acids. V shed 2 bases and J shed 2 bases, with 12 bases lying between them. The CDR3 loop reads CASSFRGDITDTQYF. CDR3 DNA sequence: TGTGCCAGCAGCTTCCGAGGGGACATCACAGATACGCAGTATTTT.

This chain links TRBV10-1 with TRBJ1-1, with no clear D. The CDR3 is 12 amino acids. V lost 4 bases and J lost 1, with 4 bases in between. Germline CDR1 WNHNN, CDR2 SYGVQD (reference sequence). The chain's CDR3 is CASSAGNTEAFF. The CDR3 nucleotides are TGCGCCAGCAGTGCAGGGAACACTGAAGCTTTCTTT.